This T cell receptor beta chain was sequenced during a study of blood T cell repertoires in COVID-19. Sequencing was performed with immunoSEQ multiplex PCR; in TCRdb, only in-frame clones are kept and a portion is missing. The top ten clones hold 10% of a sample with 60,000 to 65,000 clones, 65% to 90% of them seen once. This CDR3 has 18 amino acids. Trimming pared 0 bases from V and 4 bases from J, leaving 22 bases between. Looked up from germline, CDR1 is SGHKS and CDR2 is YYEKEE (reference sequence). The TCR comes from a man aged 50 to 59 with COVID-19, enrolled during active disease. The sample was peripheral blood. V and J are TRBV5-5 and TRBJ2-5; D is possibly TRBD2 (6 bases). CDR3 sequence (DNA): TGTGCCAGCAGCTTGGAGGGGACTCGAGGGGTACTTGGAGAGACCCAGTACTTC. This gives the protein CASSLEGTRGVLGETQYF.